Below, one TCR beta chain is given with its context. This clone was detected only once. Its antigen remains undetermined. Per-base quality was not reported, and no clone a single base away is much larger than it. The receptor library was made with the immunoSEQ multiplex PCR assay. The multiplex PCR relied on a mix of 60 forward primers for TCR Vbeta segments and 13 reverse primers for TCR Jbeta segments. A multiplex PCR assay on genomic DNA amplified the CDR3 region of rearranged TCR beta genes. Amplified TCR beta libraries were sequenced as 87-base-pair reads on the Illumina HiSeq System. As for the authors' bioinformatics: Across the 700 or so repertoires, a later analysis counted roughly 77 million unique TCR beta chains, roughly 11 million of which were shared by at least two donors. To remove PCR and sequencing errors, raw reads were error-corrected and collapsed into unique sequences using a nearest-neighbor algorithm that merged closely related sequences. V, D and J gene segments were assigned by aligning CDR3 sequences to IMGT reference sequences. Each retained sequence needed at least a six-nucleotide match to both a V gene segment and a J gene segment. A rearrangement was called productive if the CDR3 had no stop codons and remained in frame with V and J, and every other rearrangement was called non-productive. Following IMGT convention, CDR3 was defined as the stretch from the second conserved V-encoded cysteine up to the conserved J-encoded phenylalanine. The earlier analysis of some 550 of the donors excluded any sequence lacking an unambiguous match to a single V gene segment. In an earlier analysis of a few hundred of the donors, a V segment was called functional when productive rearrangements were above 56.7%, and segregating when the standard deviation between donors exceeded 5%. A statistical classification framework was built for diagnosing cytomegalovirus status from the catalog of TCR beta chain sequences. In a later analysis, TCR nucleotide sequences were compared against IMGT/GENE-DB human TR gene sequences so that V and J genes could be assigned. Using the TCRdist pipeline, a later analysis assigned CDR3 sequences along with most-parsimonious VDJ recombination scenarios. A later analysis defined each TCR beta chain by its CDR3 amino acid sequence plus V-gene family, and excluded reads lacking a unique V-gene family. A later analysis removed several hundred highly shared, low-generation-probability nucleotide sequences to deal with suspected cross-contamination and a sequencing artifact. A later analysis calculated a clonal expansion index for each public chain from normalized within-repertoire ranks of inferred template counts. Generation probabilities in a later analysis came from a VDJ recombination model fitted to out-of-frame rearrangements, and those results were checked against IGoR. In a later analysis, hypergeometric tests were used to score TCR-TCR, TCR-HLA and TCR-CMV co-occurrence, with a repertoire-size bias correction applied to TCR pairs. False discovery rates were estimated in a later analysis by permuting HLA or CMV assignments 20 times. In a later analysis, co-occurring TCRs were grouped with DBSCAN, and TCRdist sequence similarity was added when clustering was performed within HLA-allele-positive subsets. For co-occurrence clustering, repertoires with fewer than 30,000 or more than 120,000 public chains were excluded, along with 5 or 6 repertoires with anomalous nucleotide sharing. Here the immuneACCESS table is served through TCRdb, limited to in-frame sequences with V and J called. Missing clones are a known gap in these copies; in checked studies unresolved V genes cover under half, and the rest lacks a known reason. V and J calls and clone size are as listed in that table; D and trimming were resolved from the DNA. Across this sample there are approximately 200,000 clones, with 60% to 85% seen only once. Of the sample, 15% is held by the ten largest clones.

Germline trimming amounts to 3 bases on V and 8 bases on J, with 8 as the count of junction bases outside the gene matches. Reading from cysteine to phenylalanine, the CDR3 counts 14 amino acids. The kept DNA is CDR3 alone, 42 bases in frame from the first base. CDR1 KGHSH and CDR2 LQKENI were looked up in the germline V gene. This sample is part of a study of cytomegalovirus exposure and HLA in healthy donors (TCRdb year 2017). As for the study more broadly: In an earlier analysis of fewer than 750 of the donors, around 300 Gb of sequence data and approximately 100 million unique TCR beta sequences from approximately 180 million T cells were reported. An early release covering more than 500 HLA-typed donors comprised 250 to 350 gigabases of sequencing data and approximately 85 million unique TCR sequences. The genetic ancestry cluster associated with self-reported Caucasian donors included around 76% of the 350 to 500 genotyped donors. The study aimed to test whether cataloging public T cell receptors could reveal signatures of past pathogen exposure. The study used immunosequencing to profile the T cell repertoires of approximately 640 subjects and linked those repertoires to cytomegalovirus serostatus. Besides the first cohort of more than 650 subjects, a separate validation cohort made up of roughly 120 different subjects was used. To predict cytomegalovirus infection status, the study combined high-throughput TCR immunosequencing, statistical association of individual TCRs with disease status, and machine learning. A later analysis re-examined previously published TCR beta repertoires from just over 650 donors and added high-resolution HLA genotyping to investigate patterns of TCR occurrence. Rather than drawing on any new phenotypic data, the later analysis identified candidate immune exposures from TCR beta sequences and the way those sequences occurred across donors. An earlier analysis of approximately 500 of the donors applied high-throughput TCR beta sequencing to assess whether each TCR beta V gene segment acted as functional or pseudogenic. Alongside the repertoire data, information on donor age, sex, ethnicity and CMV serostatus was compiled. In a later genetic analysis, genome-wide SNP genotypes for about 55% of the roughly 670 donors were used, and that subset was treated as a discovery cohort. All discovery cohort repertoires had been generated using a single sequencing platform. HLA typing covered class I and class II loci at four-digit resolution. The number of donors typed differed by locus, with roughly 620-630 for A, B, C, DRB1 and DQB1, more than 500 for DQA1, 600 to 610 for DPA1, and some 470 for DPB1. Four or five DR-DQ haplotypes were handled as single units for association and clustering because linkage in the cohort was strong. Among 300 to 500 genotyped donors of the cohort, an average of around 250,000 unique TCR beta nucleotide sequences was sequenced per donor, of which about 18% were non-productive. Here is what the overall study found, with its caveats: A cluster of highly shared sequence variants was judged likely to be a technical artifact of the sequencing pipeline. Specific HLA alleles were associated with 18,000 or so TCR beta sequences at a false discovery rate of 0.05 in a later analysis. A few of the identified cytomegalovirus-associated TCR beta chains were confirmed in vitro to be specific for cytomegalovirus antigens. In both the original and validation cohorts, the classifier was reported to diagnose cytomegalovirus status with high specificity and sensitivity. V-gene and J-gene trimming of TCR beta chains was associated with a missense DCLRE1C variant in a later genetic analysis, and the association was replicated in an independent cohort. In a later analysis, several top co-occurrence clusters were reported to appear linked to parvovirus B19, influenza, CMV and Epstein-Barr virus. The authors suggested that the approach could potentially be generalized to other disease states and immunological phenotypes. Most TCR sequences were seen in very few donors, while some public TCRs were found in many individuals. A further reported finding was that TCR beta sequences accurately predicted the HLA-A and HLA-B alleles for most subjects in the first cohort. A later genetic analysis reported fewer N-insertions in productive TCRs among donors in an Asian-associated ancestry cluster than the approximately 670-donor mean. Because HLA typing was missing for some donors at each locus, association tests included only the typed subset. An earlier analysis of approximately 500 of the donors showed that most TCR beta V segments appeared in productive rearrangements either about 90% or about 30% of the time, which broadly matched IMGT annotations. A later analysis found that HLA-associated TCR beta chains were more clonally expanded and had lower generation probabilities than equally common non-associated chains. The study listed approximately 150 TCR beta chains as associated with cytomegalovirus. Some IMGT-functional V segments, including TRBV6-2 and TRBV6-3, could not be distinguished by the 87-base-pair reads and were therefore excluded. According to a later analysis, most CMV-associated TCR beta chains appeared to be HLA-restricted, and the HLA associations seemed to be driven largely by CMV exposure. When HLA alleles, especially DR and DQ, strongly co-occurred, attributing TCR associations to individual alleles was difficult. According to a later analysis, TCR association rates differed among HLA loci, with DRB1 alleles showing the most associated TCRs and HLA-C alleles showing the fewest. The only immune exposure information available for the cohort was CMV serostatus. Sequencing depth was assumed to be roughly uniform across donors in the presence/absence analyses, though that assumption may not hold. Roughly 17 rarely observed V segments, including chromosome 9 orphons, were excluded from the earlier analysis of just under 600 of the donors because counts were too low. Only TCR beta chains were sequenced in this cohort, and the absence of alpha or paired-chain data limited detectable features. Correlated functional status among segregating V segments might be attributable to linkage disequilibrium, but an unknown experimental factor could not be ruled out.

The cohort comprised fewer than 750 healthy bone marrow donors. Cohort members were all nominally healthy when sampled, although unrecorded immune exposures were likely present. The donor was CMV seronegative and was included in the group of a few hundred seronegative cohort members. Every donor gave a peripheral blood sample, and the peripheral blood mononuclear cells from that sample were used for TCR beta sequencing. Genomic DNA was extracted from the blood cell samples with the Qiagen DNeasy Blood Extraction Kit. The origin of this receptor is a man aged 35-49 years in good health and CMV-seronegative. The sequenced material came from PBMCs. The chain uses TRBV18 and TRBJ1-2; TRBD1 matches 8 bases in the middle. The nucleotides read TGTGCCAGCTCACCTATCCACCAGGGGGCCGGCTACACCTTC. The translation is CASSPIHQGAGYTF.